The 22 T cell receptor beta chains below were found in one sample sequenced in a study of beta chain features in type 1 diabetes. All of the isolated RNA was reverse transcribed, so expressed TCRB transcripts were sequenced. Produced via immunoSEQ multiplex PCR; TCRdb's table is partial and in-frame only. Counted here are 130,000 to 150,000 clones, roughly 48% occurring once; the ten biggest clones make up roughly 0.4%. Sequencing used Tregs from blood. The receptors stem from a man younger than 35 in good health.

This chain connects TRBV28 to TRBJ1-1; no reliable D call. Trimming removed 8 bases at V and 6 bases at J, with 16 bases between. The CDR3 covers 13 residues. Per the germline V gene, CDR1 is MDHEN and CDR2 is SYDVKM. CDR3 in amino acids: CASLPGLRSEAFF. As DNA, the CDR3 is TGTGCCAGCCTTCCCGGACTTCGATCTGAAGCTTTCTTT. Full variable domain (remainder filled in from reference TRBV28 and TRBJ1-1): DVKVTQSSRYLVKRTGEKVFLECVQDMDHENMFWYRQDPGLGLRLIYFSYDVKMKEKGDIPEGYSVSREKKERFSLILESASTNQTSMYLCASLPGLRSEAFFGQGTRLTVV.

There are a few counts of this clone. This chain connects TRBV7-2 to TRBJ2-7; no reliable D call. CDR1 is SGHTA, CDR2 FQGNSA, per germline. Trimming took off 5 bases at V and 4 bases at J, with 15 bases between the two ends. The CDR3 has 14 residues. CDR3 region: CASSPSQAFYEQYF. The CDR3, as DNA: TGTGCCAGCAGCCCTAGTCAAGCCTTTTACGAGCAGTACTTC.

This clone was observed a handful of times. This chain joins TRBV6-1 and TRBJ1-1; no definite D call. CDR3 length equals 12 residues. Germline V gene sequence: CDR1 MNHNS, CDR2 SASEGT. The germline V and J ends were trimmed by 4 bases and 0 bases, with 3 bases remaining between them. The CDR3: CASSAMNTEAFF. In DNA form, the CDR3 reads TGTGCCAGCAGTGCCATGAACACTGAAGCTTTCTTT.

The table lists this clone with a few counts. The rearrangement joins TRBV14 to TRBJ2-2; perhaps TRBD1 as D (6 bases). Germline V lookup: CDR1 SGHDN, CDR2 FVKESK. CDR3 length equals 13 residues. V was cut by 5 bases and J by 6 bases, with 10 bases left in between. The CDR3 spells CASSLRQAGELFF. The DNA for the CDR3 is TGTGCCAGCAGCTTACGACAGGCCGGGGAGCTGTTTTTT.

The gene calls are TRBV10-3 and TRBJ2-5; possibly TRBD1 for D (7 bases). The CDR3 runs 17 residues. CDR1 is ENHRY and CDR2 is SYGVKD in the germline V gene. V was trimmed by 3 bases and J by 1 base, leaving 18 bases between them. The CDR3 sequence is CAISDGGQGVGQETQYF. CDR3 bases: TGTGCCATCAGTGACGGAGGGCAGGGGGTTGGCCAAGAGACCCAGTACTTC.

This clone has just a few counts. The chain employs TRBV11-1 and TRBJ2-1; perhaps TRBD1 as D (7 bases). Germline V gene sequence: CDR1 SGHAT, CDR2 FQDESV (reference sequence). CDR3 length equals 15 residues. The V end was cut by 1 base, the J end by 4 bases, with 11 bases between. The CDR3 spells CASSLGRGQYNEQFF. The CDR3 coding sequence is TGTGCCAGCAGCTTAGGGCGGGGACAGTACAATGAGCAGTTCTTC.

The chain recombines TRBV18 with TRBJ2-7; D perhaps matches TRBD1 (5 bases). CDR1 and CDR2 (germline): KGHSH, LQKENI. V was clipped by 8 bases and J by 6 bases, with 20 bases between them. There are 14 residues in the CDR3. CDR3 region: CASLTGPGLTEQYF. CDR3 in DNA: TGTGCCAGCCTAACTGGGCCAGGGCTTACCGAGCAGTACTTC.

The chain joins TRBV6-1 to TRBJ2-1; TRBD1 matches at 8 bases. Germline V gives CDR1 MNHNS, CDR2 SASEGT. CDR3 length: 14 amino acids. V dropped 7 bases and J dropped 6; count of bases not matched to a gene: 8. CDR3 residues: CASMRAGGFNEQFF. CDR3 sequence (DNA): TGTGCCAGCATGAGGGCAGGGGGCTTCAATGAGCAGTTCTTC.

This clone occurred a few times. The chain employs TRBV7-2 and TRBJ1-2, with a weak D call TRBD1 (5 bases). Germline assignment: CDR1 SGHTA and CDR2 FQGNSA. This CDR3 comprises 15 residues. V lost 5 bases and J 4 bases, leaving 17 bases between the germline ends. The CDR3 DNA reads TGTGCCAGCAGCAAACAGGAAACCCGGAGCTATGGCTACACCTTC. Its protein product is CASSKQETRSYGYTF.

Comment on this clone: Other DNA sequences in the sample encode the same CDR3. V gene TRBV18 combines with J gene TRBJ2-6; 10 bases are a match to TRBD1. V shed 3 bases, J shed 2 bases, and the junction held 1 base outside the gene matches. The CDR3 is made up of 16 amino acids. The germline V gene encodes CDR1 KGHSH and CDR2 LQKENI. CDR3 in DNA: TGTGCCAGCTCACCGACAGGGGGCGCTGGGGCCAACGTCCTGACTTTC. Its translation: CASSPTGGAGANVLTF.

This clone showed up just a few times. V is TRBV7-2 and J is TRBJ1-2; D remains ambiguous. Trimming took 2 bases from V and 7 from J, leaving 11 bases between them. The CDR3 runs 13 residues. The germline CDR1 and CDR2 sequences are SGHTA and FQGNSA. CDR3 DNA: TGTGCCAGCAGCTTACCAGGAAAGCTTGGCTACACCTTC. Translated, it gives CASSLPGKLGYTF.

The gene calls are TRBV27 and TRBJ2-3; 12 nucleotides line up with TRBD2. The CDR3 is made up of 18 amino acids. The trim removed 7 bases at V and 4 bases at J, leaving 15 bases unmatched. Germline V gene lookup returns CDR1 MNHEY and CDR2 SMNVEV (reference sequence). CDR3 coding DNA: TGTGCCAGCACCCTACCCCCCCCGACTAGCGGGAGTTCAGATACGCAGTATTTT. Amino acids: CASTLPPPTSGSSDTQYF.

CDR3 protein: CASSPLMEGALRGNQPQHF. For the CDR3, the DNA is TGTGCCAGCAGCCCGTTGATGGAGGGGGCGCTTAGGGGGAATCAGCCCCAGCATTTT. V is TRBV7-3 and J is TRBJ1-5; the match to TRBD1 covers 7 bases. Germline CDR1 reads SGHTA; CDR2 reads FQGTGA. V lost 5 bases to trimming and J lost 4 bases; unmatched junction nucleotides: 20. The CDR3 runs 19 residues.

This clone has a handful of counts. The V and J genes are TRBV28 and TRBJ1-5; possible D gene TRBD1, 5 bases. The germline CDR1 and CDR2 sequences are MDHEN and SYDVKM. The CDR3 is 13 amino acids. Trimming left V 2 bases short and J 7 bases short, with 9 bases between. In nucleotides, the CDR3 is TGTGCCAGCAGTTTAGGGGGGACCCAGCCCCAGCATTTT. Translation: CASSLGGTQPQHF.

This clone was counted a few times. The gene calls are TRBV25-1 and TRBJ1-1; D remains ambiguous. This CDR3 is built from 13 residues. Germline lookup yields CDR1 MGHDK and CDR2 SYGVNS. V shed 4 bases and J shed 4 bases, with 10 bases lying between them. CDR3 coding DNA: TGTGCCAGCAGTGCCCTAAGAAGCACTGAAGCTTTCTTT. This gives the protein CASSALRSTEAFF.

This clone has a handful of counts. CDR3 coding DNA: TGTGCCAGCAGTCAGGGCCCTGGGAATACGCAGTATTTT. This gives the protein CASSQGPGNTQYF. V is TRBV27 and J is TRBJ2-3, with a weak D call TRBD1 (5 bases). Germline CDR1 reads MNHEY; CDR2 reads SMNVEV (reference sequence). The CDR3 has 13 amino acids. V was shortened by 5 bases and J by 7 bases, with 13 bases between the two germline ends.

The chain links TRBV10-3 to TRBJ2-7; 8 bases are a match to TRBD1. Germline V gene lookup returns CDR1 ENHRY and CDR2 SYGVKD. The V segment lost 7 bases and the J segment 5 bases; nucleotides outside the gene matches: 10. The CDR3 totals 14 residues. CDR3 DNA sequence: TGTGCCATCAAAGGAGGACAGGGCGGCCACGAGCAGTACTTC. As protein: CAIKGGQGGHEQYF.

The V and J genes are TRBV2 and TRBJ2-4; tentatively, D is TRBD1 (6 bases). Trimming stripped 10 bases from V and 3 bases from J, with 19 bases between. The CDR3 sequence is 15 residues long. CDR1 SNHLY and CDR2 FYNNEI come from the germline V gene. CDR3 bases: TGTGCCACCTACGTTCAGGGGTCGGTCAAAAACATTCAGTACTTC. As protein: CATYVQGSVKNIQYF.

CDR3 coding DNA: TGTGCCAGCAGTTCAGCGGGAGGGTACAATGAGCAGTTCTTC. Encoded protein: CASSSAGGYNEQFF. This chain joins TRBV27 and TRBJ2-1, with 10 bases lining up with TRBD2. The V gene end was trimmed by 4 bases and the J gene end by 4 bases; junction bases not matched to a gene: 1. From germline, CDR1 is MNHEY and CDR2 SMNVEV (reference sequence). The CDR3 consists of 14 residues.

The rearrangement joins TRBV5-1 to TRBJ2-1; D uncertain. CDR3 size: 13 residues. The V and J ends lost 7 bases and 4 bases respectively, with 12 bases between them. The V gene's germline CDR1 is SGHRS and CDR2 YFSETQ. DNA for the CDR3: TGCGCCAGCCGCCCCGGTCCTTACAATGAGCAGTTCTTC. It is translated as CASRPGPYNEQFF.

The CDR3 DNA reads TGTGCCAGCAGTTTATGGCGGGAGTGGGGTAATGAGCAGTTCTTC. Its protein is CASSLWREWGNEQFF. The V and J genes are TRBV28 and TRBJ2-1, with 7 positions matching TRBD2. J was trimmed by 7 bases and V by 0 bases; bases with no gene match: 6. This CDR3 is 15 amino acids long. Germline V gene sequence: CDR1 MDHEN, CDR2 SYDVKM.

This clone has just one count. The chain joins TRBV7-2 to TRBJ1-4; the D gene is possibly TRBD1 (6 bases). Trimming removed 1 base from V and 8 bases from J, with 17 bases in between. Germline V gene data show CDR1 as SGHTA and CDR2 as FQGNSA. This CDR3 is built from 16 residues. CDR3 coding DNA: TGTGCCAGCAGCTTAGGTTTAGTCAGGGGAGGGGAAAAACTGTTTTTT. Amino acid sequence: CASSLGLVRGGEKLFF. Full variable domain (rest looked up from reference TRBV7-2 and TRBJ1-4): GAGVSQSPSNKVTEKGKDVELRCDPISGHTALYWYRQSLGQGLEFLIYFQGNSAPDKSGLPSDRFSAERTGGSVSTLTIQRTQQEDSAVYLCASSLGLVRGGEKLFFGSGTQLSVL.